This is a list of T cell receptor beta chains from one sample in a study of Ad26.COV2.S vaccination and SARS-CoV-2 variants. The data were produced by immunoSEQ multiplex PCR, yet TCRdb's version contains in-frame clones alone and is incomplete. The sample records 450,000 to 550,000 clones, about 88% being singletons. The specimen was peripheral blood, collected in a trial of Ad26.COV2.S vaccine versus placebo. The origin of the receptors is a person aged 18-60 years who received the Ad26.COV2.S COVID-19 vaccine or a placebo. Each CDR3 is given with its conserved first and last residue. The order of the fields is V gene, J gene, clone size, D gene, CDR3 DNA, CDR3 protein. A D gene is named only where the DNA matches it firmly. Clone size is not always given. Where it is, it says once, few, many or a class for expanded clones.

V: TRBV4-3; J: TRBJ1-4; size: NA; D: NA; DNA: TGCGCCAGCAGCCAAGGTTCAAATGAAAAACTGTTTTTT; CDR3: CASSQGSNEKLFF
V: TRBV19; J: TRBJ2-3; size: once; D: TRBD2; DNA: TGTGCCAGTAGCCGGACTAGCGGGGCCCCAGATACGCAGTATTTT; CDR3: CASSRTSGAPDTQYF
V: TRBV2; J: TRBJ2-2; size: few; D: NA; DNA: TGTGCCAGCAGTTACACCGGGGAGCTGTTTTTT; CDR3: CASSYTGELFF
V: TRBV7-2; J: TRBJ1-6; size: few; D: NA; DNA: TGTGCCAGCAGCTTAGAGGTAGTGAAGCCCCTCCACTTT; CDR3: CASSLEVVKPLHF
V: TRBV15; J: TRBJ2-7; size: NA; D: NA; DNA: TGTGCCACCAGCAGAGAAGGGTCAACGTCCTACGAGCAGTACTTC; CDR3: CATSREGSTSYEQYF
V: TRBV6-5; J: TRBJ1-4; size: NA; D: TRBD1; DNA: TGTGCCAGCAGGGTACAGGGGAAGGAAAAACTGTTTTTT; CDR3: CASRVQGKEKLFF
V: TRBV30; J: TRBJ1-1; size: NA; D: TRBD1; DNA: TGTGCCTGGAGTACCCGGGGAGAGGGGGCGCGGGACACTGAAGCTTTCTTT; CDR3: CAWSTRGEGARDTEAFF
V: TRBV6-2/TRBV6-3; J: TRBJ1-2; size: NA; D: NA; DNA: TGTGCCAGCAGCAATACACAGGGATATGGCTACACCTTC; CDR3: CASSNTQGYGYTF
V: TRBV7-9; J: TRBJ1-2; size: NA; D: TRBD1; DNA: TGTGCCAGCAGCTCCCGACAGGGCCCGCTCTATGGCTACACCTTC; CDR3: CASSSRQGPLYGYTF
V: TRBV6-1; J: TRBJ2-7; size: once; D: NA; DNA: TGTGCCAGCAGTGATGGAGGAAGTCGCTTCGAGCAGTACTTC; CDR3: CASSDGGSRFEQYF